This TCR beta chain was identified during a study of chemoradiotherapy in HPV16-positive cancers. Looking at the study overall: A couple of HPV16-positive patients' cells yielded candidate HPV-specific clones and common motifs. Study findings and constraints: For HPV16-positive patients, expanding HPV-responsive T cells associated with longer recurrence-free survival. Candidate HPV-specific clones and E7-related TCR motifs grew in tumor during treatment.

V dropped 8 bases and J dropped 2; count of bases not matched to a gene: 2. CDR1 is MNHEY and CDR2 is SVGAGI in the germline V gene. The CDR3 loop spans 13 amino acids. Here immunoSEQ multiplex PCR was the method, and the copy in TCRdb shows in-frame clones only, minus some. In the table there are roughly 14,000 clones, approximately 75% of which are singletons. As regards this clone: What it binds is unknown.

Repeated repertoire sampling spanned the course of chemoradiotherapy. The genes are TRBV6-5 and TRBJ2-7; the match to TRBD2 covers 11 bases. The clonotype originates from a human donor with HPV-associated anogenital cancer. The sample was collected from a patient who underwent chemoradiotherapy. CDR3 nucleotide sequence: TGTGCCAGCCGGGGACTAGCGGCCTACGAGCAGTACTTC. Residues: CASRGLAAYEQYF.